This TCR beta chain was obtained from a study of blood T cell repertoires in COVID-19. Study overall: Samples representing acute and convalescent COVID-19 were sourced from the United States, Italy and Spain.

In the authors' methods: From reference gene primer amplification, estimates of nucleated cell counts were derived. Sequencing used immunoSEQ multiplex PCR; TCRdb keeps in-frame clones, though not all of them. V and J calls and clone size follow that table, whereas D and trimming were derived from the DNA. The repertoire holds 210,000 or so clones, with 80% as singletons. Germline CDR1 reads SGHTA; CDR2 reads FQGTGA. Trimming took off 0 bases at V and 4 bases at J, with 6 bases between the two ends. The CDR3 extends over 13 amino acids. On this clone itself: Other DNA sequences in this specimen translate into the identical CDR3.

Participant-given clinical history determined each cohort assignment. Input material: PBMCs or T cells enriched from blood (not recorded which). The chain couples TRBV7-3 to TRBJ2-5; tentative D call: TRBD2 (6 bases). This TCR was sampled from a man in his thirties or forties with acute COVID-19. CDR3 amino acids: CASSLTGGETQYF. The CDR3 region has the DNA TGTGCCAGCAGCTTAACCGGGGGAGAGACCCAGTACTTC.